The next 27 T cell receptor beta chains were all read from a single sample in a study of T-cell memory formation after mild COVID-19. TCRdb reanalysed the 5' RACE reads using MiXCR and keeps one entry per CDR3 protein. The sample contains some 97,000 distinct CDR3 sequences, approximately 12% of which appear only once. Specimen: PBMCs or a T cell subset sorted from them (not recorded which). Receptor source: a man between 18 and 29 years old who had mild COVID-19 (a few samples of this study predate the infection). Cell type and time point are not known.

This clonotype was counted ten times or more. The chain combines TRBV7-8 with TRBJ2-1; D is unresolved. In germline, CDR1 is SGHVS, CDR2 FQNEAQ. The CDR3 is 14 amino acids. Deletions cut 5 bases from V and 4 bases from J, with 12 bases between. CDR3 DNA: TGTGCCAGCAGCCCGAGGAGCGATTACAATGAGCAGTTCTTC. It encodes CASSPRSDYNEQFF.

The chain couples TRBV6-5 to TRBJ2-1; TRBD2 matches 8 bases. Germline V gene sequence: CDR1 MNHEY, CDR2 SVGAGI. This CDR3 is 15 amino acids long. V trimming: 2 bases; J trimming: 3 bases; junction bases outside the gene matches: 3. The CDR3 reads CASSYGGGIYNEQFF. Here the CDR3 DNA reads TGTGCCAGCAGTTACGGCGGGGGGATCTACAATGAGCAGTTCTTC.

This clonotype was seen more than once but under ten times. The chain links TRBV7-3 to TRBJ2-3, with D possibly being TRBD1 or TRBD2 (5 bases each). V was trimmed by 5 bases and J by 0 bases, leaving 12 bases between them. This CDR3 is 15 amino acids long. CDR1 SGHTA and CDR2 FQGTGA come from the germline V gene. The CDR3 coding sequence is TGTGCCAGCAGCCCGGGGACCGACAGCACAGATACGCAGTATTTT. Amino acids: CASSPGTDSTDTQYF.

This sequence joins TRBV6-1 and TRBJ1-3; D might be TRBD1 (6 bases). The CDR3 is made up of 15 amino acids. Trimming pared 6 bases from V and 4 bases from J, leaving 16 bases between. Germline CDR1 MNHNS, CDR2 SASEGT. The chain's CDR3 is CASSAIRGAGNTIYF. Written as DNA, the CDR3 is TGTGCCAGCAGCGCAATCAGGGGAGCCGGAAACACCATATATTTT.

In its sample, this clonotype was seen a few times. The V call is TRBV21-1, the J call TRBJ1-2; the D call in the table, TRBD1, was not verified against the DNA. TRBV21-1 is shown as a pseudogene. This CDR3 has 15 residues. CDR3 nucleotides: TGTGCCAGCAGCAGAGACAGGGGAGTTAACTATGGCTACACCTTC. It codes for CASSRDRGVNYGYTF.

There are many counts of this clonotype. The chain employs TRBV7-8 and TRBJ2-7, with D possibly being TRBD2 (6 bases). Germline CDR1 and CDR2: SGHVS and FQNEAQ. Trimming pared 6 bases from V and 6 bases from J, leaving 21 bases between. The CDR3 consists of 15 residues. This chain's CDR3 is CASRGIRGFPTEQYF. The CDR3 DNA follows: TGTGCCAGCAGGGGCATCCGGGGGTTTCCTACCGAGCAGTACTTC.

This clonotype was detected only a few times. V and J are TRBV7-8 and TRBJ2-2; possibly TRBD2 for D (7 bases). CDR1 and CDR2 from the germline V gene are SGHVS and FQNEAQ. V lost 7 bases and J 4 bases, leaving 13 bases between the germline ends. This CDR3 spans 14 amino acids. CDR3: CASTPAGATGELFF. CDR3 DNA: TGTGCCAGCACCCCGGCGGGGGCCACCGGGGAGCTGTTTTTT.

The table lists this clonotype with many counts. The genes are TRBV7-9 and TRBJ2-5, with 9 positions matching TRBD1. This CDR3 contains 17 residues. Germline V CDR1 and CDR2: SEHNR, FQNEAQ (reference sequence). After removal of 5 bases from V and 4 bases from J, the junction contained 14 bases not matched to a gene. Here the CDR3 reads CASSVIEPGQGSETQYF. The CDR3 nucleotides are TGTGCCAGCAGCGTAATTGAGCCTGGACAGGGGTCAGAGACCCAGTACTTC. Filled out from reference TRBV7-9 and TRBJ2-5, the complete variable domain reads DTGVSQNPRHKITKRGQNVTFRCDPISEHNRLYWYRQTLGQGPEFLTYFQNEAQLEKSRLLSDRFSAERPKGSFSTLEIQRTEQGDSAMYLCASSVIEPGQGSETQYFGPGTRLLVL.

This chain joins TRBV6-2 or TRBV6-3 and TRBJ2-7; no reliable D call. Trimming left V 0 bases short and J 3 bases short, with 12 bases between. The CDR3 is 15 residues long. Germline V gene lookup returns CDR1 MNHEY and CDR2 SVGEGT. The CDR3 here is CASSYSNSRIYEQYV. DNA for the CDR3: TGTGCCAGCAGTTACTCGAACAGCCGGATCTACGAGCAGTACGTC.

The sample holds a few counts of this clonotype. J is TRBJ2-7 and V is TRBV7-9; 9 bases map to TRBD1. J was trimmed by 3 bases and V by 6 bases; bases with no gene match: 12. CDR1 and CDR2 (germline): SEHNR, FQNEAQ (reference sequence). The length of the CDR3 is 16 residues. The CDR3 reads CASSLPAGTGIYEQYF. Written as DNA, the CDR3 is TGTGCCAGCAGTCTACCGGCTGGGACAGGGATCTACGAGCAGTACTTC. The whole variable domain, filled in from reference TRBV7-9 and TRBJ2-7, reads DTGVSQNPRHKITKRGQNVTFRCDPISEHNRLYWYRQTLGQGPEFLTYFQNEAQLEKSRLLSDRFSAERPKGSFSTLEIQRTEQGDSAMYLCASSLPAGTGIYEQYFGPGTRLTVT.

V usage is TRBV15 and J usage is TRBJ2-3; TRBD2 matches 14 bases. Trimming took 2 bases from V and 1 from J; bases not matched to a gene: 8. CDR1 is LNHNV, CDR2 YYDKDF, per germline (reference sequence). CDR3 length: 19 amino acids. CDR3 sequence: CATSRPAGGLAGGTDTQYF. Written as DNA, the CDR3 is TGTGCCACCAGCAGACCCGCGGGGGGACTAGCGGGGGGCACAGATACGCAGTATTTT.

The rearrangement links TRBV27 to TRBJ2-3, with 10 bases identical to TRBD1. CDR3 length equals 16 residues. With V trimmed by 0 bases and J by 4 bases, 4 bases remained unmatched. In germline, CDR1 is MNHEY, CDR2 SMNVEV (reference sequence). The CDR3 DNA is TGTGCCAGCAGTTTATCCCGACAGGGGGCCGCAGATACGCAGTATTTT. Its translation is CASSLSRQGAADTQYF.

This chain links TRBV29-1 with TRBJ1-2; D is unclear. This CDR3 comprises 10 residues. Per the germline V gene, CDR1 is SQVTM and CDR2 is ANQGSEA. The germline V and J ends were trimmed by 3 bases and 7 bases, with 6 bases remaining between them. The CDR3 loop reads CSVEVGGYTF. The CDR3 bases are TGCAGCGTTGAGGTTGGTGGCTACACCTTC.

The genes are TRBV4-1 and TRBJ1-5; no reliable D call. The V end was cut by 3 bases, the J end by 5 bases, with 11 bases between. CDR1 and CDR2 (germline): MGHRA, YSYEKL. The CDR3 is 14 amino acids. As DNA, the CDR3 is TGCGCCAGCAGCCAGCCCCCGTTAGATCAGCCCCAGCATTTT. It encodes CASSQPPLDQPQHF.

V and J are TRBV6-2 or TRBV6-3 and TRBJ2-1, with 11 bases lining up with TRBD2. Looked up from germline, CDR1 is MNHEY and CDR2 is SVGEGT. The CDR3 totals 12 residues. V gave up 9 bases and J gave up 6 bases; unmatched junction bases: 1. The CDR3 DNA reads as TGTGCCAGTGGACTAGCGGGCAATGAGCAGTTCTTC. The encoded protein is CASGLAGNEQFF.

This clonotype showed up many times. The gene calls are TRBV6-6 and TRBJ2-1; a possible D gene is TRBD2 (5 bases). The CDR3 spans 13 residues. The germline V gene has CDR1 MNHNY and CDR2 SVGAGI (reference sequence). V was trimmed by 4 bases and J by 7 bases, leaving 11 bases between them. CDR3 sequence reads: CASSFRTENEQFF. The CDR3 bases are TGTGCCAGCAGTTTCCGGACTGAAAATGAGCAGTTCTTC.

The table lists this clonotype with many counts. The chain combines TRBV20-1 with TRBJ2-5; 15 nucleotides align to TRBD2. The CDR3 consists of 18 residues. The J segment lost 5 bases and the V segment lost 2 bases, leaving 12 bases of the junction unmatched. The germline gives CDR1 DFQATT, CDR2 SNEGSKA (reference sequence). In nucleotides, the CDR3 is TGCAGTGCTAGACTTCCCGGACTAGCGGGGGGGCCGGAGGAGACCCAGTACTTC. Protein sequence: CSARLPGLAGGPEETQYF.

This clonotype appeared many times. V gene TRBV27 combines with J gene TRBJ2-1, with D possibly being TRBD2 (6 bases). Germline lookup yields CDR1 MNHEY and CDR2 SMNVEV (reference sequence). Trimming took 7 bases from V and 1 from J, leaving 17 bases between them. This CDR3 has 16 residues. The CDR3 sequence is CASIGEGGKSYNEQFF. The CDR3 DNA reads TGTGCCAGCATCGGCGAGGGCGGGAAATCCTACAATGAGCAGTTCTTC.

This clonotype has at least ten counts. The chain has TRBV20-1 and TRBJ2-7; TRBD2 matches 8 bases. This CDR3 comprises 12 residues. With V trimmed by 3 bases and J by 2 bases, 0 bases remained unmatched. The germline gives CDR1 DFQATT, CDR2 SNEGSKA (reference sequence). This chain's CDR3 is CSASGGAYEQYF. The CDR3 nucleotides read TGCAGTGCTAGCGGGGGGGCCTACGAGCAGTACTTC.

Ten or more counts support this clonotype. CDR3 in DNA: TGTGCCAGCAGCAATACTCGGGCTAGCGGGGAGTCCTACGAGCAGTACTTC. Amino acid sequence: CASSNTRASGESYEQYF. The chain recombines TRBV7-2 with TRBJ2-7; 9 nucleotides line up with TRBD2. Germline V lookup: CDR1 SGHTA, CDR2 FQGNSA. The CDR3 is 17 residues long. V gave up 5 bases and J gave up 1 base; unmatched junction bases: 12.

The V gene is TRBV4-1, the J gene TRBJ1-5, with D perhaps TRBD1 (6 bases). This CDR3 has 16 amino acids. V lost 4 bases and J lost 4, with 17 bases in between. CDR1 MGHRA and CDR2 YSYEKL come from the germline V gene. The CDR3 DNA reads TGCGCCAGCAGCCCCACTCGCCGAGGGGGGAATCAGCCCCAGCATTTT. Protein: CASSPTRRGGNQPQHF.

This clonotype was found a few times. This chain links TRBV6-5 with TRBJ1-3; D remains unclear. The CDR3 spans 15 residues. CDR1 and CDR2 from the germline V gene are MNHEY and SVGAGI. The germline V and J ends were trimmed by 4 bases and 0 bases, with 10 bases remaining between them. CDR3 nucleotides: TGTGCCAGCAGTTCAGGACGCCTCTCTGGAAACACCATATATTTT. Protein product: CASSSGRLSGNTIYF.

This clonotype was detected a few times. The chain carries TRBV6-2 or TRBV6-3 and TRBJ2-7, with no clear D. The germline V gene encodes CDR1 MNHEY and CDR2 SVGEGT. The V end was cut by 0 bases, the J end by 2 bases, with 14 bases between. The CDR3 is 16 residues long. The CDR3 DNA reads as TGTGCCAGCAGTTACTCGAGGCAATTCCTTACCTACGAGCAGTACGTC. It is translated as CASSYSRQFLTYEQYV.

This clonotype was seen a few times. The J gene is TRBJ2-5, the V gene TRBV7-8; possibly TRBD1 for D (7 bases). The CDR3 spans 14 residues. CDR1 and CDR2 from the germline V gene are SGHVS and FQNEAQ. V lost 6 bases and J lost 3, with 14 bases in between. As DNA, the CDR3 is TGTGCCAGCAGGCGGGGACAGAGTAAAGAGACCCAGTACTTC. Its protein is CASRRGQSKETQYF.

This sequence joins TRBV29-1 and TRBJ2-5; D may correspond to TRBD1 or TRBD2 (5 bases each). CDR3 length equals 12 residues. The V gene lost 7 bases and the J gene lost 0 bases, with 9 bases spanning the gap. Germline CDR1 and CDR2: SQVTM and ANQGSEA. For the CDR3, the DNA is TGCAGCGCCGAGGGGCACCAAGAGACCCAGTACTTC. It specifies CSAEGHQETQYF.

This clonotype was counted between two and nine times. The genes are TRBV4-2 and TRBJ2-1, with 11 nucleotides matching TRBD2. V dropped 1 base and J dropped 4; count of bases not matched to a gene: 3. This CDR3 comprises 16 residues. Germline V gene lookup returns CDR1 LGHNA and CDR2 YNFKEQ. CDR3 residues: CASSQAGTSGYNEQFF. For the CDR3, the DNA is TGTGCCAGCAGCCAAGCTGGGACTAGCGGTTACAATGAGCAGTTCTTC.

This clonotype was found a few times. This rearrangement joins TRBV24-1 to TRBJ2-7; D not certain. The length of the CDR3 is 12 residues. CDR1 is KGHDR, CDR2 SFDVKD, per germline. With 0 bases removed from V and 5 bases from J, the gap between germline ends came to 4 bases. The CDR3 DNA reads as TGTGCCACCAGTGATTTGGGGGACGAGCAGTACTTC. Translated, it gives CATSDLGDEQYF.